The 14 T cell receptor beta chains reported below all come from one sample, sequenced in a study of CD8 T cells in ankylosing spondylitis. TCRdb called the 5' RACE reads again in MiXCR, with one record for every CDR3 protein. The table lists fewer than 150,000 distinct CDR3 sequences, around 7.9% of them singletons, with 9.5% to 15% in the top ten. The sample comprised blood, either unsorted or a sorted T cell fraction (not recorded which). These receptors were collected from a female donor with ankylosing spondylitis or in good health (not recorded which).

This clonotype was detected many times. The chain joins TRBV20-1 to TRBJ2-4; the match to TRBD2 covers 8 bases. V lost 8 bases, J lost 1 base, and 7 bases stayed unmatched. Germline V gives CDR1 DFQATT, CDR2 SNEGSKA (reference sequence). The CDR3 has 14 residues. The CDR3 reads CSQSGGDAKNIQYF. In DNA form, the CDR3 reads TGCAGTCAAAGCGGGGGCGACGCCAAAAACATTCAGTACTTC.

This clonotype was recorded many times. The V gene is TRBV15, the J gene TRBJ2-7, with 11 bases matching TRBD2. The CDR3 is made up of 13 amino acids. V dropped 6 bases and J dropped 5; count of bases not matched to a gene: 3. The germline V gene encodes CDR1 LNHNV and CDR2 YYDKDF (reference sequence). Here the CDR3 DNA reads TGTGCCACCAGACTAGCGGGGGTTCACGAGCAGTACTTC. It encodes CATRLAGVHEQYF.

There are many counts of this clonotype. The chain couples TRBV5-1 to TRBJ2-7, with D perhaps matching TRBD1 (5 bases). Trimming removed 0 bases from V and 4 bases from J, with 11 bases in between. The length of the CDR3 is 14 residues. The germline V gene encodes CDR1 SGHRS and CDR2 YFSETQ. The DNA for the CDR3 is TGCGCCAGCAGCTTGGGGGGCCAAGGATACGAGCAGTACTTC. Translating gives CASSLGGQGYEQYF.

On this clonotype: An end of the junction does not agree with germline; a read error may underlie this. This CDR3 reads CASSFGVNSNRPQHF. The DNA for the CDR3 is TGTGCCAGCAGTTTTGGAGTCAATAGCAATCGGCCCCAGCATTTT. V usage is TRBV12-3 or TRBV12-4 and J usage is TRBJ1-5; D is unresolved. The CDR3 is 15 residues long.

This clonotype was picked up many times. V gene TRBV7-2 combines with J gene TRBJ1-1; D not certain. Germline CDR1 is SGHTA and CDR2 is FQGNSA. The V end was cut by 5 bases, the J end by 4 bases, with 14 bases between. This CDR3 contains 14 residues. CDR3 DNA sequence: TGTGCCAGCAGCCCAGAAGTTAAATCCACTGAAGCTTTCTTT. Amino acids: CASSPEVKSTEAFF.

This clonotype was seen repeatedly, ten times or more. The chain carries TRBV7-2 and TRBJ1-4; the match to TRBD1 covers 7 bases. Losses at the gene ends were 5 bases for V and 4 bases for J; bases not matched to a gene: 10. Per germline, CDR1 SGHTA and CDR2 FQGNSA. CDR3 size: 16 residues. In DNA, the CDR3 is TGTGCCAGCAGCCCGGGATTTACAGGGGTTAATGAAAAACTGTTTTTT. It translates to CASSPGFTGVNEKLFF.

This clonotype has a count of ten or more. The rearrangement links TRBV9 to TRBJ2-7; the match to TRBD1 covers 8 bases. J was trimmed by 2 bases and V by 3 bases; bases with no gene match: 4. This CDR3 spans 14 amino acids. Germline V gene sequence: CDR1 SGDLS, CDR2 YYNGEE. As DNA, the CDR3 is TGTGCCAGCAGCGAACGGACAGGGACCTACGAGCAGTACTTC. This codes for CASSERTGTYEQYF. Combining the CDR3 with reference TRBV9 and TRBJ2-7 gives the whole variable domain DSGVTQTPKHLITATGQRVTLRCSPRSGDLSVYWYQQSLDQGLQFLIQYYNGEERAKGNILERFSAQQFPDLHSELNLSSLELGDSALYFCASSERTGTYEQYFGPGTRLTVT.

This clonotype appeared many times. The chain has TRBV5-1 and TRBJ1-6; 9 bases line up with TRBD1. V lost 4 bases to trimming and J lost 4 bases; unmatched junction nucleotides: 6. Germline V gene sequence: CDR1 SGHRS, CDR2 YFSETQ. This CDR3 has 16 residues. The CDR3 DNA sequence: TGCGCCAGCAGCCGGGACAGGGTTTCGTATAATTCACCCCTCCACTTT. Amino acid sequence: CASSRDRVSYNSPLHF.

This clonotype occurred many times. This chain uses TRBV20-1 with TRBJ2-3; no definite D call. The CDR3 consists of 14 residues. Germline V gene sequence: CDR1 DFQATT, CDR2 SNEGSKA (reference sequence). Trimming shortened V by 3 bases and J by 1 base, and 11 bases separated the two germline ends. The CDR3: CSASQGVRTDTQYF. The CDR3 DNA is TGCAGTGCTAGTCAAGGCGTACGCACAGATACGCAGTATTTT.

This clonotype has at least ten counts. This chain connects TRBV20-1 to TRBJ1-1; possible D gene TRBD1, 6 bases. The V end was cut by 4 bases, the J end by 5 bases, with 11 bases between. The CDR3 length is 12 residues. Germline V gene sequence: CDR1 DFQATT, CDR2 SNEGSKA (reference sequence). As DNA, the CDR3 is TGCAGTGCTAACAGGGAGGGGACTGAAGCTTTCTTT. Translating gives CSANREGTEAFF.

The sample holds many counts of this clonotype. The CDR3 spells CASSRPNSLAGGLKPKQFF. CDR3 nucleotides: TGTGCCAGCAGCCGACCCAATAGTCTAGCGGGGGGCCTCAAACCTAAGCAGTTCTTC. V usage is TRBV6-1 and J usage is TRBJ2-1, with 11 positions matching TRBD2. V shed 6 bases and J 11 bases; nucleotides not matched to a gene: 24. Germline-derived CDR1 and CDR2 are MNHNS and SASEGT. The CDR3 has 19 amino acids.

This clonotype came up many times. The chain couples TRBV5-1 to TRBJ1-1, with D unclear. This CDR3 is 14 amino acids long. Between the trimmed V and J ends, which lost 5 bases and 3 bases, there was a span of 14 bases. In germline, CDR1 is SGHRS, CDR2 YFSETQ. The CDR3 bases are TGCGCCAGCAGTAGGTCGAGAGGTGACACTGAAGCTTTCTTT. This translates into CASSRSRGDTEAFF.

V gene TRBV7-2 combines with J gene TRBJ1-1, with D unresolved. Looked up from germline, CDR1 is SGHTA and CDR2 is FQGNSA. The CDR3 has 14 amino acids. V lost 5 bases to trimming and J lost 1 base, with 11 bases between them. Here the CDR3 reads CASSERPANTEAFF. The CDR3 coding sequence is TGTGCCAGCAGCGAGAGGCCAGCGAACACTGAAGCTTTCTTT.

The chain recombines TRBV12-3 or TRBV12-4 with TRBJ2-6; D tentatively fits TRBD1 or TRBD2 (5 bases each). Trimming shortened V by 7 bases and J by 3 bases, and 13 bases separated the two germline ends. CDR3 length: 15 amino acids. The CDR3 here is CASTAGASGANVLTF. CDR3 in DNA: TGTGCCAGCACCGCCGGGGCGAGTGGGGCCAACGTCCTGACTTTC.